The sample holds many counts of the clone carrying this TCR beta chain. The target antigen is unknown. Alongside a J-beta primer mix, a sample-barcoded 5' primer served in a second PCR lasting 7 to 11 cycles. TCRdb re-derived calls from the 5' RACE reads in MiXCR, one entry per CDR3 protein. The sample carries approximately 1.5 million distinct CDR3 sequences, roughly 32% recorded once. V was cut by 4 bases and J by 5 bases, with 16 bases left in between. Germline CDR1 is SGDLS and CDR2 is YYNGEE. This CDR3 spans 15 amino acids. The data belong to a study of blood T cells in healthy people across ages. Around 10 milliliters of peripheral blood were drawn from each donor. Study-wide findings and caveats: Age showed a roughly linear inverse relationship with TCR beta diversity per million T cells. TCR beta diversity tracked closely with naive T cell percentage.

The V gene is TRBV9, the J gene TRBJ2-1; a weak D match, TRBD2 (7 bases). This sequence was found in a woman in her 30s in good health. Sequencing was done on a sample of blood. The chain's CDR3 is CASSPRAGANNEQFF. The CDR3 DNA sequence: TGTGCCAGCAGCCCCAGGGCGGGGGCCAACAATGAGCAGTTCTTC.